The entry that follows covers one T cell receptor (beta chain) sequence. Its antigen is undetermined. The sample comes from a study of T-cell memory formation after mild COVID-19. Study-level results: For contracting clones, CD4+ ones sat mainly in CM and EM, CD8+ in EMRA. Pre-infection memory contained some responding clones, which suggested that cross-reactive memory had joined.

TCRdb analysed the 5' RACE reads with MiXCR anew, one entry per CDR3 protein. The sample contains hundreds of thousands of distinct CDR3 sequences, about a quarter of which appear only once. V gave up 1 base and J gave up 4 bases; unmatched junction bases: 6. The CDR3 is 15 residues long. Germline-derived CDR1 and CDR2 are LGHNA and YSLEER. The chain uses TRBV4-3 and TRBJ1-2; 7 bases align to TRBD1. This clonotype was sampled from an adult woman who had mild COVID-19 (a few samples of this study predate the infection). Cell type and time point are not known. Sequencing used PBMCs or a T cell subset sorted from them (not recorded which). The chain's CDR3 is CASSQGRGGSYGYTF. The CDR3 nucleotides read TGCGCCAGCAGCCAAGGCAGGGGGGGAAGCTATGGCTACACCTTC.